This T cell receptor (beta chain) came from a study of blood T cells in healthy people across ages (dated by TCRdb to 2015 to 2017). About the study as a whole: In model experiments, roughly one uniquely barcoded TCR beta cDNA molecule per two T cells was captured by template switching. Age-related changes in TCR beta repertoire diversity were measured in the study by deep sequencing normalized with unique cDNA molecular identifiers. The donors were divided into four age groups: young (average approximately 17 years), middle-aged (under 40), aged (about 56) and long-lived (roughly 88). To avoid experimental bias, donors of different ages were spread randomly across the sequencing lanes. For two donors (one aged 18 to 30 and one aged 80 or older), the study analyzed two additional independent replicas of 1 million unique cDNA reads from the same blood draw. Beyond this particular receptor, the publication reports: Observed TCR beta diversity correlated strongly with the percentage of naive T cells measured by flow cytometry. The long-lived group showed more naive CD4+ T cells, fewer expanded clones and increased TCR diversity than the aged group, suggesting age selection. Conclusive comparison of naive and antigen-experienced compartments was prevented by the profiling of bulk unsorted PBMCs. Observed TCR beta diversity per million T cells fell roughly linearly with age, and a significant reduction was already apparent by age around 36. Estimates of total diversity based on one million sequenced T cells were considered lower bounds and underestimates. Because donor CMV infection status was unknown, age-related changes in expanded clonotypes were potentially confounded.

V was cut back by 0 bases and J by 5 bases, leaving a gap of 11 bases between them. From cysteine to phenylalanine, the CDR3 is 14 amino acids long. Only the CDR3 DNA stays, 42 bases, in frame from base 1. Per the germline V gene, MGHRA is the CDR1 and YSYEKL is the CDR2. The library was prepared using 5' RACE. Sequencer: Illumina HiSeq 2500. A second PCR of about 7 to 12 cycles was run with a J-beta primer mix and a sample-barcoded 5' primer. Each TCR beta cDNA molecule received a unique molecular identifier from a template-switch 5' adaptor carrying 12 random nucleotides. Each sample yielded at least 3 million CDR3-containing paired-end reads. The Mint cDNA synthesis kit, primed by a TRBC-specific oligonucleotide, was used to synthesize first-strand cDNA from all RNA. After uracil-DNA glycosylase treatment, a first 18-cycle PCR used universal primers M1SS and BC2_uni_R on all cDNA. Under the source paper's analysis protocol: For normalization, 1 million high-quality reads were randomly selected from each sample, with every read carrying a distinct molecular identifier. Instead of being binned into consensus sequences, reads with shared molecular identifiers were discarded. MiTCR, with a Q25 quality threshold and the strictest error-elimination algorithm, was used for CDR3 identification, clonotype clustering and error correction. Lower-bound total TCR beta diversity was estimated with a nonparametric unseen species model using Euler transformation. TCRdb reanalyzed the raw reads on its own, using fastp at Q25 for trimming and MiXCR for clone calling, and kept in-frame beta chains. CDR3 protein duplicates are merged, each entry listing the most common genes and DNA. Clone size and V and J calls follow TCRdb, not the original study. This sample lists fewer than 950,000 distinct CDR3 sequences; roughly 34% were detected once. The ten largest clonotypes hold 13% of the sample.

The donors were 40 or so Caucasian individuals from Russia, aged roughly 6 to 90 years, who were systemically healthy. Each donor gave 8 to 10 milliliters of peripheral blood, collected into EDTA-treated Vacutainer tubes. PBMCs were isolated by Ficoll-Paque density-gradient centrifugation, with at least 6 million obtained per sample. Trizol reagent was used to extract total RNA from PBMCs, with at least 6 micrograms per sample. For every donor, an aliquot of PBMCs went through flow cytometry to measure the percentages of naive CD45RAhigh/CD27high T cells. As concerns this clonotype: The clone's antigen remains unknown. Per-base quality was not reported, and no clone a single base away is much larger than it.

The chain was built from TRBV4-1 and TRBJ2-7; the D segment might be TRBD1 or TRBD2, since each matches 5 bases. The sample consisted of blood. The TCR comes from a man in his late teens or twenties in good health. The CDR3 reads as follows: CASSQDWWDHEQYF. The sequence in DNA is TGCGCCAGCAGCCAAGACTGGTGGGACCACGAGCAGTACTTC.